This T cell receptor (beta chain) was identified in a study of post-analysis software for immune sequencing data. For the study at large: Included courses were relapsing-remitting and secondary progressive multiple sclerosis; progressive-relapsing multiple sclerosis was also included.

As regards this clonotype: Antigen: not known.

Unique molecular identifiers were carried by the TCR beta cDNA libraries. Once about 0.95 to 10 million T cells were used, approximately 520,000 cDNA molecules resulted. TCRdb used MiXCR to reprocess the PCR reads, holding one entry per CDR3 protein. The table has approximately 730,000 distinct CDR3 sequences, about half seen once; the top ten hold 4% to 5%. The CDR3 runs 16 residues. The V gene end was trimmed by 1 base and the J gene end by 3 bases; junction bases not matched to a gene: 7. From germline, CDR1 is LNHNV and CDR2 YYDKDF (reference sequence). Whole-study findings and limits: Samples from one preparation batch, clustered by F measure, grouped strongly together. The study found TRBV5-6, TRBV5-1 and TRBV20-1 among about 5 TRBV segments more frequent in patients than controls. Versus controls, multiple sclerosis patients showed significantly lower diversity (normalized Chao1).

This clonotype was sampled from a girl aged 5 to 17 with multiple sclerosis. Sequenced sample: blood. This chain connects TRBV15 to TRBJ1-1; 8 bases map to TRBD1. In DNA, the CDR3 is TGTGCCACCAGCAGAGCAGGGGGCCGCGGGGACACTGAAGCTTTCTTT. Translation: CATSRAGGRGDTEAFF.